The TCR beta chain under discussion was sequenced for a study of shared clonotypes between healthy human individuals. The wider study: For every donor, three CD4 naive, three CD4 memory, two CD8 naive and one CD8 memory plates were used. The study, taken as a whole, reports: A handful of donors showed sharing of approximately 5% of naive CD4 clonotypes. The study's rarefaction showed incomplete sorted-subset sequencing despite large depth.

CD4+ cells underwent separation, giving CD45RA+ naive and CD45RA-negative memory subsets. TCRdb's copy holds only in-frame clones and misses some; the assay was immunoSEQ multiplex PCR. Here the sample spans 2 million to 2.5 million clones, roughly 95% being singletons. The CDR3 length is 14 residues. Between the trimmed V and J ends, which lost 4 bases and 0 bases, there was a span of 9 bases. Germline values: CDR1 SGHRS, CDR2 YFSETQ. Regarding this clone: Its antigen is currently unknown.

Sequencing was performed on naive CD4+ T cells sorted from blood. Sample subset: CD45RA+ positively selected. The J gene is TRBJ2-3, the V gene TRBV5-1; D is unresolved. The receptor comes from a man aged 18 to 35 in good health. As DNA, the CDR3 is TGCGCCAGCAGCATCCCCACTAGCACAGATACGCAGTATTTT. Translating it yields CASSIPTSTDTQYF. Looking up the rest from reference TRBV5-1 and TRBJ2-3 gives the full variable domain: KAGVTQTPRYLIKTRGQQVTLSCSPISGHRSVSWYQQTPGQGLQFLFEYFSETQRNKGNFPGRFSGRQFSNSRSEMNVSTLELGDSALYLCASSIPTSTDTQYFGPGTRLTVL.